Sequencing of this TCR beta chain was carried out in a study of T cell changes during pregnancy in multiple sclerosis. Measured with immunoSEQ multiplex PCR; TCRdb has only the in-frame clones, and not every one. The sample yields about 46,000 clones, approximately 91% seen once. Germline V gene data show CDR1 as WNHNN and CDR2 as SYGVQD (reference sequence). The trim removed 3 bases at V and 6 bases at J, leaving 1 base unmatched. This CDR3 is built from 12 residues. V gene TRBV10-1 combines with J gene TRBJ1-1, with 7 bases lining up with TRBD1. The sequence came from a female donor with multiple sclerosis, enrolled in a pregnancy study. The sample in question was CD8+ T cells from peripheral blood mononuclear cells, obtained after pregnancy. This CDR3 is CASSETGAEAFF. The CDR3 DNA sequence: TGCGCCAGCAGTGAAACAGGGGCTGAAGCTTTCTTT.